This is a list of T cell receptor beta chains from one sample in a study of regulatory T cells in long-lasting Graves disease. A single record per CDR3 protein comes from TCRdb applying MiXCR to the multiplex PCR reads. The table includes roughly 530,000 distinct CDR3 sequences, 15% to 20% detected once. This sample also appeared in a second study, on T cells in Graves' hyperthyroidism and ophthalmopathy.

This specimen consisted of peripheral blood mononuclear cells (PBMCs), obtained at new diagnosis, from a patient treated with antithyroid drugs. Every receptor here comes from a middle-aged woman with Graves disease. CDR3s include the opening cysteine and the closing phenylalanine or tryptophan. The D gene is left open where the match is weak. Rows may omit the clone size; those that give it use once, few, many or a size class.

j_call: TRBJ2-7
d_call: TRBD1
clone_size: many
v_call: TRBV6-5
cdr3_nt: TGTGCCAGCAGTTACTCCACTGACAGGGCTTTCTACGAGCAGTACTTC
cdr3_aa: CASSYSTDRAFYEQYF

j_call: TRBJ1-5
d_call: -
clone_size: -
v_call: TRBV5-6
cdr3_nt: TGTTCCAGCAGCTTTAGAGACAGCGGTGGCAATCAGCCCCAGCATTTT
cdr3_aa: CSSSFRDSGGNQPQHF

j_call: TRBJ1-6
d_call: -
clone_size: few
v_call: TRBV4-1
cdr3_nt: TGCGCCAGCAGCCCGCGGAGGGATAGCTCCTATAATTCACCCCTCCACTTT
cdr3_aa: CASSPRRDSSYNSPLHF

j_call: TRBJ1-3
d_call: -
clone_size: -
v_call: TRBV20-1
cdr3_nt: TGCAGTGCTAGAGAGAAGGGCTACAGCTCTGGAAACACCATATATTTT
cdr3_aa: CSAREKGYSSGNTIYF

j_call: TRBJ1-4
d_call: -
clone_size: many
v_call: TRBV6-5
cdr3_nt: TGTGCCAGCAGTTACCTCTCAGGGGCTGAAAAACTGTTTTTT
cdr3_aa: CASSYLSGAEKLFF

j_call: TRBJ1-1
d_call: -
clone_size: many
v_call: TRBV6-5
cdr3_nt: TGTGCCAGCAGTTACTCATTGGCCAACACTGAAGCTTTCTTT
cdr3_aa: CASSYSLANTEAFF

j_call: TRBJ1-2
d_call: TRBD1
clone_size: -
v_call: TRBV28
cdr3_nt: TGTGCCAGCAGTTTATTGAGGGGGCCTGGCTACACCTTC
cdr3_aa: CASSLLRGPGYTF

j_call: TRBJ2-7
d_call: -
clone_size: many
v_call: TRBV10-3
cdr3_nt: TGTGCCATCAGGACACAAGTTTCGGAGCAGTACTTC
cdr3_aa: CAIRTQVSEQYF

j_call: TRBJ1-5
d_call: -
clone_size: many
v_call: TRBV11-2
cdr3_nt: TGTGCCAGCAGCTTAGATCTGGGGGCGGTTCAGCCCCAGCATTTT
cdr3_aa: CASSLDLGAVQPQHF

j_call: TRBJ2-1
d_call: -
clone_size: -
v_call: TRBV3-1
cdr3_nt: TGTGCCAGCAGCCCCGGGTTGGGCGGATACAATGAGCAGTTCTTC
cdr3_aa: CASSPGLGGYNEQFF

j_call: TRBJ2-7
d_call: TRBD2
clone_size: few
v_call: TRBV20-1
cdr3_nt: TGCAGCCTCGGGAGCGGGGGGAGCTCCTACGAGCAGTACTTC
cdr3_aa: CSLGSGGSSYEQYF

j_call: TRBJ2-1
d_call: TRBD2
clone_size: -
v_call: TRBV6-5
cdr3_nt: TGTGCCAGCAGTTACTCAACTAGCGGGGGGGCGGCGTTCTTC
cdr3_aa: CASSYSTSGGAAFF

j_call: TRBJ2-1
d_call: TRBD1
clone_size: many
v_call: TRBV5-4
cdr3_nt: TGTGCCAGCAGCCCAGGGACAGGGGAAGCCTACAATGAGCAGTTCTTC
cdr3_aa: CASSPGTGEAYNEQFF

j_call: TRBJ2-3
d_call: -
clone_size: -
v_call: TRBV24-1
cdr3_nt: TGTGCCACCAGTTTGCGTCCAGGGGGGACAGATACGCAGTATTTT
cdr3_aa: CATSLRPGGTDTQYF

j_call: TRBJ1-3
d_call: -
clone_size: many
v_call: TRBV12-3/TRBV12-4
cdr3_nt: TGTGCCAGCAGTAACGGAAACACCATATATTTT
cdr3_aa: CASSNGNTIYF

j_call: TRBJ2-7
d_call: TRBD1
clone_size: many
v_call: TRBV3-1
cdr3_nt: TGTGCCAGCAGCCATCGGCCAGGGGGCGGCGAGCAGTACTTC
cdr3_aa: CASSHRPGGGEQYF

j_call: TRBJ1-2
d_call: TRBD1
clone_size: few
v_call: TRBV12-3/TRBV12-4
cdr3_nt: TGTGCCAGCAGCAACAGGGGGCGTTACTATGGCTACACCTTC
cdr3_aa: CASSNRGRYYGYTF

j_call: TRBJ1-6
d_call: -
clone_size: many
v_call: TRBV19
cdr3_nt: TGTGCCAGTAACACACCCGGGCGGGGGCAGGAGAATTCACCCCTCCACTTT
cdr3_aa: CASNTPGRGQENSPLHF

j_call: TRBJ2-3
d_call: -
clone_size: many
v_call: TRBV5-1
cdr3_nt: TGTGCCAGCAGCTTAGGGCGGGGCGGCACAGATACGCAGTATTTT
cdr3_aa: CASSLGRGGTDTQYF

j_call: TRBJ2-1
d_call: -
clone_size: many
v_call: TRBV11-2
cdr3_nt: TGTGCCAGCAGCTTAGGGAGTTGGGATGAGCAGTTCTTC
cdr3_aa: CASSLGSWDEQFF

j_call: TRBJ2-7
d_call: -
clone_size: few
v_call: TRBV7-9
cdr3_nt: TGTGCCAGCAGCTTAGGTCGGACAAGGGCCTACGAGCAGTACTTC
cdr3_aa: CASSLGRTRAYEQYF

j_call: TRBJ1-1
d_call: -
clone_size: few
v_call: TRBV10-3
cdr3_nt: TGTGCCATCAGAGTGGGGGGGGTCCACACTGAAGCTTTCTTT
cdr3_aa: CAIRVGGVHTEAFF

j_call: TRBJ2-3
d_call: -
clone_size: many
v_call: TRBV11-2
cdr3_nt: TGTGCCAGCAGCTTAGTGGCCTCAGATACGCAGTATTTT
cdr3_aa: CASSLVASDTQYF

j_call: TRBJ1-5
d_call: TRBD1
clone_size: many
v_call: TRBV19
cdr3_nt: TGTGCCAGTGTCCCACTAGGACAGGGTCCCACATATCAGCCCCAGCATTTT
cdr3_aa: CASVPLGQGPTYQPQHF

j_call: TRBJ1-5
d_call: TRBD1
clone_size: many
v_call: TRBV5-1
cdr3_nt: TGCGCCAGCAGCCCCGGGACAGGCTACTATCAGCCCCAGCATTTT
cdr3_aa: CASSPGTGYYQPQHF

j_call: TRBJ1-1
d_call: -
clone_size: once
v_call: TRBV2
cdr3_nt: TGTGCCATCAGTAGAAACAGGGTTTATAGAGGCATGAGCACTGAAGCTTTCTTT
cdr3_aa: CAISRNRVYRGMSTEAFF

j_call: TRBJ2-7
d_call: -
clone_size: -
v_call: TRBV5-6
cdr3_nt: TGTGCCAGCAGCTTGTTGCAGCTACCCTACGAGCAGTACTTC
cdr3_aa: CASSLLQLPYEQYF